The text below deals with one TCR beta chain. The antigen is not known. Sequencing used immunoSEQ multiplex PCR; TCRdb keeps in-frame clones, though not all of them. The sample includes roughly 67,000 clones, approximately 88% of them seen just once. CDR3 length: 17 amino acids. Germline V gene lookup returns CDR1 KGHDR and CDR2 SFDVKD. J lost 4 bases, V lost 1 base, and 8 bases had no gene match. These data belong to a study of T cell responses to AZD1222 COVID-19 vaccine. Study-wide points: Recipients of two AZD1222 doses showed rising Spike-specific TCR breadth and depth. A mostly white British donor set with more females was recruited, and clonal diversity was possibly underestimated.

The input for sequencing was peripheral blood, taken on day 0 of AZD1222 vaccination. The sequence came from an adult in good health. The rearrangement uses TRBV24-1 and TRBJ2-3, with 9 bases matching TRBD1. The CDR3 region is CATSDFGTGKTSDTQYF. CDR3 nucleotides: TGTGCCACCAGTGATTTTGGGACAGGGAAAACCTCAGATACGCAGTATTTT.